The text below deals with one T cell receptor (beta chain). This sample is part of a study of blood T cell repertoires in COVID-19. Overall study: Collection of acute and convalescent COVID-19 samples took place in the United States, Italy and Spain.

Libraries were prepared by immunoSEQ multiplex PCR; TCRdb keeps only in-frame clonotypes and omits some of them. The sample has 300,000 to 400,000 clones, approximately 86% seen once. With V trimmed by 4 bases and J by 4 bases, 1 base remained unmatched. CDR3 length equals 12 residues. Germline CDR1 LGHDT, CDR2 YNNKEL (reference sequence). The receptor was derived from an older woman with COVID-19, enrolled during active disease. This chain connects TRBV3-1 (or the pseudogene TRBV3-2) to TRBJ2-7, with 7 bases lining up with TRBD1. Sequencing was done on a sample of peripheral blood. CDR3 region: CASSRQGYEQYF. The CDR3 coding sequence is TGTGCCAGCAGCCGACAGGGATACGAGCAGTACTTC.